These 3 T cell receptor beta chains share one sample of origin, sequenced in a study of cytotoxic CD8 clonotypes in ibrutinib-treated CLL (dated by TCRdb to 2020 to 2022). Library creation used the immunoSEQ multiplex PCR assay. The table comes from immuneACCESS by way of TCRdb, which keeps in-frame sequences with V and J called. Part of the clones is missing from these tables; in studies checked, under half for an unresolved V gene and the rest for unknown reasons. The sample data list about 300,000 clones, and more than 70% of these were observed just once. Roughly 5.7% of the sample is taken by the ten largest. The sample's time point label, in plain terms: progressive disease on ibrutinib. The specimen was PBMCs, collected at disease progression, from a patient treated with ibrutinib. Receptors originate from a human donor with chronic lymphocytic leukemia.

The chain has TRBV18 and TRBJ2-1; D is possibly TRBD2 (5 bases). V shed 6 bases and J shed 5 bases, with 14 bases lying between them. In germline, CDR1 is KGHSH, CDR2 LQKENI. The CDR3 consists of 14 residues. This CDR3 reads CASSPTGGNNEQFF. The CDR3 DNA sequence: TGTGCCAGCTCCCCGACTGGAGGAAACAATGAGCAGTTCTTC.

The table lists this clone with many counts. The sample contains more than one DNA sequence encoding this CDR3. V usage is TRBV18 and J usage is TRBJ2-6; D not resolved. From germline, CDR1 is KGHSH and CDR2 LQKENI. V shed 2 bases and J shed 4 bases, with 3 bases lying between them. There are 13 residues in the CDR3. The DNA for the CDR3 is TGTGCCAGCTCACCATCCGGGGCCAACGTCCTGACTTTC. It encodes CASSPSGANVLTF.

This clone was counted a few times. J is TRBJ1-2 and V is TRBV15, with TRBD1 as a possible D gene (5 bases). The V end lost 6 bases, the J end lost 6 bases, and 20 bases lay between the germline ends. The CDR3 extends over 15 amino acids. Per germline, CDR1 LNHNV and CDR2 YYDKDF (reference sequence). The CDR3 reads CATSIKAGRRDGYTF. In nucleotides, the CDR3 is TGTGCCACCAGTATCAAAGCAGGGAGACGGGATGGCTACACCTTC.